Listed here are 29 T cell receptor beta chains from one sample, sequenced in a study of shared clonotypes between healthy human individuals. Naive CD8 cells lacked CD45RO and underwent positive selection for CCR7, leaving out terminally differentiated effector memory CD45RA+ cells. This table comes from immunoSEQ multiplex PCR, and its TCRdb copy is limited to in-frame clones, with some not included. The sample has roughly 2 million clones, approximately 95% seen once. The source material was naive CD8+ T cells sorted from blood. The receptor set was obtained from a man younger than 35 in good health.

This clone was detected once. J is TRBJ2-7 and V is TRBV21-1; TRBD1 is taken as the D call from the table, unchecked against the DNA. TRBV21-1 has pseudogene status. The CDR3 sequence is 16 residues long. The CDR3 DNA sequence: TGTGCCAGCAGCAAAGCGCTAGTCAGGGGGCACGGAGAGCAGTACTTC. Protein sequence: CASSKALVRGHGEQYF.

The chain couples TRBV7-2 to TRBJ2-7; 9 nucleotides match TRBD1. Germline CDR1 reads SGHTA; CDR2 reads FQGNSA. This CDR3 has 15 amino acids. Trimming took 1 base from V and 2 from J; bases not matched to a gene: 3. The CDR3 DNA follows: TGTGCCAGCAGCTTAGGGGGACAGGGTACCTACGAGCAGTACTTC. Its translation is CASSLGGQGTYEQYF.

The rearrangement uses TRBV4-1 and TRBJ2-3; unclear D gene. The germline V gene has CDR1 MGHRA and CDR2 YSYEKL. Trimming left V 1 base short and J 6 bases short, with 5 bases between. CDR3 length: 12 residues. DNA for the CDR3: TGCGCCAGCAGCCAAGTTTCCGATACGCAGTATTTT. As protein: CASSQVSDTQYF.

This CDR3 reads CASSLPSSLYNEQFF. CDR3 nucleotides: TGTGCCAGCAGCTTACCTAGCAGTCTTTACAATGAGCAGTTCTTC. This rearrangement joins TRBV7-9 to TRBJ2-1; maybe TRBD2 (5 bases). Germline loops: CDR1 SEHNR, CDR2 FQNEAQ (reference sequence). This CDR3 comprises 15 residues. Trimming removed 2 bases at V and 4 bases at J, with 12 bases between.

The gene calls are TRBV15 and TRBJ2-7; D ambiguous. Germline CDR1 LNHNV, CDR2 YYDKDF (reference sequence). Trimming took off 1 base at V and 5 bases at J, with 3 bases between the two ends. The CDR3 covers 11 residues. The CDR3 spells CATSRGHEQYF. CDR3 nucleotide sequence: TGTGCCACCAGCAGAGGGCACGAGCAGTACTTC.

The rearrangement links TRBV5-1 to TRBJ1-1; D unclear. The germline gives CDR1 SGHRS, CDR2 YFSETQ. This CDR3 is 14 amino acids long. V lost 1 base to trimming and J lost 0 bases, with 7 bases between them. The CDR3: CASSLFSVNTEAFF. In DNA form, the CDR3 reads TGCGCCAGCAGCTTGTTTTCCGTGAACACTGAAGCTTTCTTT.

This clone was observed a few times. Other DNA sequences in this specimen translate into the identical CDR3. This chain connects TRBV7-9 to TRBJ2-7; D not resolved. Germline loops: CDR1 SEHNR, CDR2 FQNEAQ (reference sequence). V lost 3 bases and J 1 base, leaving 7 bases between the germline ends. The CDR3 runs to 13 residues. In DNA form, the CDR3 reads TGTGCCAGCAGCTTCGGTGGGTCCTACGAGCAGTACTTC. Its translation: CASSFGGSYEQYF. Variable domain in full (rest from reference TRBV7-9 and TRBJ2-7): DTGVSQNPRHKITKRGQNVTFRCDPISEHNRLYWYRQTLGQGPEFLTYFQNEAQLEKSRLLSDRFSAERPKGSFSTLEIQRTEQGDSAMYLCASSFGGSYEQYFGPGTRLTVT.

CDR3 region: CASSDETKGNYGYTF. The CDR3 DNA is TGTGCCAGCAGCGACGAGACTAAAGGAAACTATGGCTACACCTTC. The chain couples TRBV9 to TRBJ1-2, with D uncertain. This CDR3 region has 15 residues. Trimming left V 3 bases short and J 2 bases short, with 14 bases between. Per the germline V gene, CDR1 is SGDLS and CDR2 is YYNGEE.

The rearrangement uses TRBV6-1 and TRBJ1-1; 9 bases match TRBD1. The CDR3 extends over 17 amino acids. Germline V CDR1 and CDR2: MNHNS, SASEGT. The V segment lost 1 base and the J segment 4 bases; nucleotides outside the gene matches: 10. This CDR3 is CASSEVQGTGIGTEAFF. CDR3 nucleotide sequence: TGTGCCAGCAGTGAAGTGCAGGGGACAGGGATAGGCACTGAAGCTTTCTTT.

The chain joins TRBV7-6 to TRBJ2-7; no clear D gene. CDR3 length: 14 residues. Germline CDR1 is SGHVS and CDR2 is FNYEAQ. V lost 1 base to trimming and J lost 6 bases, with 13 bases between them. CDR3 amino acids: CASSLGTPVREQYF. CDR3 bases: TGTGCCAGCAGCTTAGGGACCCCGGTGCGCGAGCAGTACTTC.

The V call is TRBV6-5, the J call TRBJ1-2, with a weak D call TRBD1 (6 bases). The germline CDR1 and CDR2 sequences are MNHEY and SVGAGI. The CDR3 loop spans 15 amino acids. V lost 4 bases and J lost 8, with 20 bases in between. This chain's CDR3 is CASSSSREGDLGYTF. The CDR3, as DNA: TGTGCCAGCAGTTCATCCAGGGAGGGGGACTTGGGCTACACCTTC.

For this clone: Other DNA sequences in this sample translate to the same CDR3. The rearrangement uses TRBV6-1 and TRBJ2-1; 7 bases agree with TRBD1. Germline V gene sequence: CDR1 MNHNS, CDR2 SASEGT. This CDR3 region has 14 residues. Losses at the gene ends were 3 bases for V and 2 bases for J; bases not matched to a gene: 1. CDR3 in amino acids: CASSEQGAYNEQFF. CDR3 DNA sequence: TGTGCCAGCAGTGAGCAGGGGGCCTACAATGAGCAGTTCTTC.

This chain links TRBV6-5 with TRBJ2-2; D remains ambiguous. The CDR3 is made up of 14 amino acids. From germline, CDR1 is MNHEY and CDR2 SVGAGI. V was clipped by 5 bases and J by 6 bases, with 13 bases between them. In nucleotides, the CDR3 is TGTGCCAGCAGTCACGATCTTATTCCCGGGGAGCTGTTTTTT. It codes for CASSHDLIPGELFF.

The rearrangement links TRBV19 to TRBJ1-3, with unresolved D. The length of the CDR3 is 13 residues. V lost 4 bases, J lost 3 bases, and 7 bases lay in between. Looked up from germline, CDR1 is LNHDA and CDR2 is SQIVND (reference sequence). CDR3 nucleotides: TGTGCCAGTAGTAGAGAATTTGGAAACACCATATATTTT. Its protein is CASSREFGNTIYF.

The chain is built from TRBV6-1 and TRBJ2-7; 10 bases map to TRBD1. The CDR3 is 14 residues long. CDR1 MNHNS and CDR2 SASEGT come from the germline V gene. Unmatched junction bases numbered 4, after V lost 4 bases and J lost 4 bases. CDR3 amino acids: CASSVRTGGYEQYF. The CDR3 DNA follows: TGTGCCAGCAGTGTGCGGACAGGGGGTTACGAGCAGTACTTC.

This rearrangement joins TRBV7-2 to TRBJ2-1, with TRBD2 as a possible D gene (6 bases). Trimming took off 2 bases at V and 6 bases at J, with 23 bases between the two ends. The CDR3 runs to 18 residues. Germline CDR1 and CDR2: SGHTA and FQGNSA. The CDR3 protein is CASSLWVSFGSGLNEQFF. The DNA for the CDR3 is TGTGCCAGCAGCTTATGGGTTTCCTTCGGGAGTGGGCTCAATGAGCAGTTCTTC.

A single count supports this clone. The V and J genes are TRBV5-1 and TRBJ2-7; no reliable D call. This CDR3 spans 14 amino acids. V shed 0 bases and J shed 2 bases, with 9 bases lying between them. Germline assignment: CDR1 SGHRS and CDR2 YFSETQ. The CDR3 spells CASSLVQSPYEQYF. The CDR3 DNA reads TGCGCCAGCAGCTTGGTACAGAGCCCCTACGAGCAGTACTTC.

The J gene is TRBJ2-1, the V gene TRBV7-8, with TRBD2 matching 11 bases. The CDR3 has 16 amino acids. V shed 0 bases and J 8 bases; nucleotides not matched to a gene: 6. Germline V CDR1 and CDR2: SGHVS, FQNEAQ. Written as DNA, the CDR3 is TGTGCCAGCAGCTTAGCGGGGCTAGCGGGAGGATATGAGCAGTTCTTC. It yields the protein CASSLAGLAGGYEQFF.

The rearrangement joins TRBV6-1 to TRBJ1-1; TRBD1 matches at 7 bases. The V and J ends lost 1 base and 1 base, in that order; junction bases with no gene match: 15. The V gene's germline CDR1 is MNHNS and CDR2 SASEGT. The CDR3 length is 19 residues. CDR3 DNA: TGTGCCAGCAGTGAAGTTGGAGGGGACAGTGACTCAGGGAACACTGAAGCTTTCTTT. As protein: CASSEVGGDSDSGNTEAFF.

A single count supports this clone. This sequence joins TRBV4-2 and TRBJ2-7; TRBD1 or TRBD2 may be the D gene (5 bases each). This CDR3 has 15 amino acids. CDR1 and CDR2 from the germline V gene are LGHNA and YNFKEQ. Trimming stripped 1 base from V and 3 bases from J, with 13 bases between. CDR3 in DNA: TGTGCCAGCAGCCAAGGGTGGGGGACCGTCTACGAGCAGTACTTC. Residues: CASSQGWGTVYEQYF.

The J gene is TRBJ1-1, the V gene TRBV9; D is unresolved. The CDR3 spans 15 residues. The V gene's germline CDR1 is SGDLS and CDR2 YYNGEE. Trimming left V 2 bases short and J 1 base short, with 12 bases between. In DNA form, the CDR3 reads TGTGCCAGCAGCGTGAGCGGATTAGGGAACACTGAAGCTTTCTTT. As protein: CASSVSGLGNTEAFF.

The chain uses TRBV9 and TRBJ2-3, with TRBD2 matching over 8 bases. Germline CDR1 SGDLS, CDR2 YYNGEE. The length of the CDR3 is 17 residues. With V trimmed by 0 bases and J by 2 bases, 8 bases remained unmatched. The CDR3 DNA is TGTGCCAGCAGCGTAGGAACAGTAGCGGGGCCCACAGATACGCAGTATTTT. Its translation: CASSVGTVAGPTDTQYF.

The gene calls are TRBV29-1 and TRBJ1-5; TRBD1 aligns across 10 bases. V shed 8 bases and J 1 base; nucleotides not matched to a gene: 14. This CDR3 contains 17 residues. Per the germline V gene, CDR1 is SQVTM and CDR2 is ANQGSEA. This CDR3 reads CSPDSGTGDVSNQPQHF. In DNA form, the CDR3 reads TGCAGCCCAGATTCGGGGACAGGGGATGTGAGCAATCAGCCCCAGCATTTT.

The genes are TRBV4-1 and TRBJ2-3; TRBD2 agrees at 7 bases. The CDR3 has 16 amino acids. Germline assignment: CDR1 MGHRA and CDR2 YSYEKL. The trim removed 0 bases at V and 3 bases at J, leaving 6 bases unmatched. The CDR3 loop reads CASSQEGLVRTDTQYF. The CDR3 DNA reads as TGCGCCAGCAGCCAAGAAGGACTAGTTCGTACAGATACGCAGTATTTT.

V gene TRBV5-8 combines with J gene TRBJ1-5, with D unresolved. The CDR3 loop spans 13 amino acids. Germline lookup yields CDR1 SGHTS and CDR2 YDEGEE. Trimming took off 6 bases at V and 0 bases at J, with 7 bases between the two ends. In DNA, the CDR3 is TGTGCCAGCATAGACATTAGCAATCAGCCCCAGCATTTT. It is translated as CASIDISNQPQHF.

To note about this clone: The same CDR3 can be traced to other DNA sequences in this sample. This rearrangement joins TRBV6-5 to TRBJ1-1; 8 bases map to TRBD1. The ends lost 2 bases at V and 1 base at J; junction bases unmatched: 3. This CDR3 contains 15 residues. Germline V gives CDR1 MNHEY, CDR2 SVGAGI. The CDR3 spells CASSYSGTGNTEAFF. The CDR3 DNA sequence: TGTGCCAGCAGTTACAGTGGGACAGGGAACACTGAAGCTTTCTTT.

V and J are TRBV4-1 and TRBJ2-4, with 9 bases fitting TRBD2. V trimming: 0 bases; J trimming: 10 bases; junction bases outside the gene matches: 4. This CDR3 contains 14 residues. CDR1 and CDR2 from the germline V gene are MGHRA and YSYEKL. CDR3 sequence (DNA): TGCGCCAGCAGCCAAGAGATCCTAGCGGGGATTCAGTACTTC. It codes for CASSQEILAGIQYF.

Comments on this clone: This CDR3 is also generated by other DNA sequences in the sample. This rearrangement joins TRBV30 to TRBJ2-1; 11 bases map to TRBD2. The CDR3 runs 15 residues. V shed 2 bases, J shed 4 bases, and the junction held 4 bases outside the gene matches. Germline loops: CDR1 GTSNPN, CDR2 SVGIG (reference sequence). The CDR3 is CAWSILAGGYNEQFF. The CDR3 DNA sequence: TGTGCCTGGAGTATCCTAGCGGGGGGATACAATGAGCAGTTCTTC.

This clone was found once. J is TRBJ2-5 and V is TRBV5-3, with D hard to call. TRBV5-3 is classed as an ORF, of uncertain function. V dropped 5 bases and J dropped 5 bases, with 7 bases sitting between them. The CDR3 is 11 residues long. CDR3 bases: TGTGCCAGAAGGCCGAGGGAGACCCAGTACTTC. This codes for CARRPRETQYF.